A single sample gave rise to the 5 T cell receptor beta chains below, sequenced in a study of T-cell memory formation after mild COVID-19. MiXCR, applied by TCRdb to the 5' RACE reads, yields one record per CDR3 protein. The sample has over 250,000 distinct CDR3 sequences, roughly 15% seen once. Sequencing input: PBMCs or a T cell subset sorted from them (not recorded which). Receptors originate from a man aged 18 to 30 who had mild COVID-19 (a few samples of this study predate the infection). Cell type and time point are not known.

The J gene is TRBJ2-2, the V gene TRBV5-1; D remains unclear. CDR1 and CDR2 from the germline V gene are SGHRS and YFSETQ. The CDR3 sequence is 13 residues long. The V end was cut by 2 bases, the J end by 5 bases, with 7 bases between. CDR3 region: CASSFFGTGELFF. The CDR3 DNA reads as TGCGCCAGCAGCTTTTTCGGTACCGGGGAGCTGTTTTTT. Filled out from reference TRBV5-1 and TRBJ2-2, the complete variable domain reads KAGVTQTPRYLIKTRGQQVTLSCSPISGHRSVSWYQQTPGQGLQFLFEYFSETQRNKGNFPGRFSGRQFSNSRSEMNVSTLELGDSALYLCASSFFGTGELFFGEGSRLTVL.

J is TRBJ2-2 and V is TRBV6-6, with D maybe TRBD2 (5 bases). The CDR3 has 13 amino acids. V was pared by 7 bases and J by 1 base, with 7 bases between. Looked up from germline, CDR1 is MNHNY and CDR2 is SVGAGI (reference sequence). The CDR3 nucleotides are TGTGCCAGCACTGGGAGGAACACCGGGGAGCTGTTTTTT. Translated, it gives CASTGRNTGELFF.

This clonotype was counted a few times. The CDR3 DNA reads as TGCGCCAGCAGAGCCAGCCGGGCCCTTAGCGCGGGGGGGCGGCAGACCCAGTACTTC. Amino acids: CASRASRALSAGGRQTQYF. J is TRBJ2-5 and V is TRBV10-2; 9 bases map to TRBD2. Germline trimming cut 6 bases from V and 6 bases from J; bases unmatched to any gene: 23. Germline V gene data show CDR1 as WSHSY and CDR2 as SAAADI. The length of the CDR3 is 19 residues.

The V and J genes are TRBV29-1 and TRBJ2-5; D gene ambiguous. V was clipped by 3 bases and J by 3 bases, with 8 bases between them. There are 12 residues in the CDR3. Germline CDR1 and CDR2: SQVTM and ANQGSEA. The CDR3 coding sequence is TGCAGCGTTGACTGGATGAAAGAGACCCAGTACTTC. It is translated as CSVDWMKETQYF.

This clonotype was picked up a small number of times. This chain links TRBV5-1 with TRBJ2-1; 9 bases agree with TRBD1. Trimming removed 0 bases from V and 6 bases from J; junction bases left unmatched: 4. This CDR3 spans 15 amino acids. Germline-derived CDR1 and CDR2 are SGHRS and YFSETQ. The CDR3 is CASSLGDRELNEQFF. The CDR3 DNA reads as TGCGCCAGCAGCTTGGGGGACAGGGAGCTCAATGAGCAGTTCTTC. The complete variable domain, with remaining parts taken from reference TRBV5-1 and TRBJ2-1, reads KAGVTQTPRYLIKTRGQQVTLSCSPISGHRSVSWYQQTPGQGLQFLFEYFSETQRNKGNFPGRFSGRQFSNSRSEMNVSTLELGDSALYLCASSLGDRELNEQFFGPGTRLTVL.